The 27 T cell receptor beta chains in this list originate from one sample, sequenced in a study. One entry per CDR3 protein results from TCRdb running MiXCR on the RT-PCR reads. Among approximately 720,000 distinct CDR3 sequences listed, approximately 15% were seen once. The sample consisted of memory CD4+ T cells from blood. Every receptor here comes from a female donor in good health, serving as a healthy control.

Only a few counts were recorded for this clonotype. V is TRBV7-3 and J is TRBJ2-1; D remains ambiguous. Germline CDR1 is SGHTA and CDR2 is FQGTGA. V lost 5 bases and J 9 bases, leaving 14 bases between the germline ends. The CDR3 spans 13 residues. As DNA, the CDR3 is TGTGCCAGCAGCCAAGGAGAGGACCTTGAGCAGTTCTTC. Encoded protein: CASSQGEDLEQFF.

This clonotype came up many times. This chain joins TRBV29-1 and TRBJ1-2; 7 bases fit TRBD1. CDR1 is SQVTM, CDR2 ANQGSEA, per germline. J gave up 6 bases and V 7 bases, and 8 bases lay outside the gene matches. The CDR3 is made up of 12 amino acids. CDR3: CSAALTGNGYTF. Here the CDR3 DNA reads TGCAGCGCAGCCTTGACAGGGAATGGCTACACCTTC.

This clonotype was observed a handful of times. V gene TRBV7-9 combines with J gene TRBJ2-1; 7 nucleotides match TRBD1. Losses at the gene ends were 5 bases for V and 8 bases for J; bases not matched to a gene: 9. The CDR3 length is 14 residues. Per germline, CDR1 SEHNR and CDR2 FQNEAQ (reference sequence). The CDR3 protein is CASSDRTGRDEQFF. Written as DNA, the CDR3 is TGTGCCAGCAGCGACAGGACAGGTCGCGATGAGCAGTTCTTC.

The CDR3 here is CASRTAGSGANVLTF. CDR3 nucleotide sequence: TGTGCCAGCAGGACTGCCGGATCTGGGGCCAACGTCCTGACTTTC. The J gene is TRBJ2-6, the V gene TRBV12-3 or TRBV12-4; no firm D call. The ends were cut back, 6 bases at V and 1 base at J, with 10 bases in the middle. This CDR3 has 15 amino acids.

This clonotype was counted only a few times. V is TRBV10-3 and J is TRBJ1-6, with 9 bases that match TRBD1. The CDR3 is 13 amino acids. Germline V lookup: CDR1 ENHRY, CDR2 SYGVKD. V dropped 7 bases and J dropped 7; count of bases not matched to a gene: 2. The CDR3 loop reads CAITGQGNSPLHF. The CDR3, as DNA: TGTGCCATCACAGGACAGGGGAATTCACCCCTCCACTTT.

V is TRBV28 and J is TRBJ1-2; possible D gene TRBD1, 6 bases. This CDR3 has 15 residues. Between the trimmed V and J ends, which lost 5 bases and 5 bases, there was a span of 18 bases. Germline V lookup: CDR1 MDHEN, CDR2 SYDVKM. The CDR3 sequence is CASSPGRGLHYGYTF. The CDR3, as DNA: TGTGCCAGCAGTCCAGGGCGGGGGCTACATTATGGCTACACCTTC.

The V gene is TRBV5-1, the J gene TRBJ1-1, with 12 positions matching TRBD1. Unmatched junction bases numbered 9, after V lost 5 bases and J lost 7 bases. Per germline, CDR1 SGHRS and CDR2 YFSETQ. The CDR3 runs 15 residues. CDR3 nucleotide sequence: TGCGCCAGCAGGTGGGGGACAGGGGGCCTCCTTGAAGCTTTCTTT. This translates into CASRWGTGGLLEAFF.

There are a few counts of this clonotype. V gene TRBV20-1 combines with J gene TRBJ2-3; 7 bases agree with TRBD2. J gave up 6 bases and V 5 bases, and 11 bases lay outside the gene matches. Germline CDR1 DFQATT, CDR2 SNEGSKA (reference sequence). This CDR3 is built from 14 residues. The CDR3 spells CSAPYNNGGDTQYF. The CDR3 nucleotides read TGCAGTGCTCCTTATAACAACGGGGGGGATACGCAGTATTTT.

This chain joins TRBV7-9 and TRBJ2-2; unclear D gene. The germline V gene has CDR1 SEHNR and CDR2 FQNEAQ (reference sequence). This CDR3 has 17 residues. V lost 0 bases, J lost 4 bases, and 15 bases lay in between. The chain's CDR3 is CASSLAVGGPGTGELFF. The CDR3 region has the DNA TGTGCCAGCAGCTTAGCCGTAGGCGGTCCCGGCACCGGGGAGCTGTTTTTT.

This rearrangement joins TRBV10-3 to TRBJ1-3; D gene ambiguous. V was trimmed by 0 bases and J by 0 bases, leaving 6 bases between them. The germline gives CDR1 ENHRY, CDR2 SYGVKD. The CDR3 is made up of 15 amino acids. The CDR3 reads CAISESGNSGNTIYF. In DNA form, the CDR3 reads TGTGCCATCAGTGAGTCAGGGAACTCTGGAAACACCATATATTTT.

This chain links TRBV5-1 with TRBJ2-3; D not resolved. Trimming removed 2 bases at V and 4 bases at J, with 11 bases between. The CDR3 totals 14 residues. CDR1 SGHRS and CDR2 YFSETQ come from the germline V gene. The CDR3 reads CASSLKPEADTQYF. CDR3 bases: TGCGCCAGCAGCTTAAAGCCCGAGGCAGATACGCAGTATTTT.

The chain joins TRBV5-1 to TRBJ1-1, with D hard to call. The V and J ends lost 3 bases and 5 bases respectively, with 14 bases between them. The CDR3 covers 14 residues. Per the germline V gene, CDR1 is SGHRS and CDR2 is YFSETQ. This chain's CDR3 is CASSSIAGRTEAFF. The CDR3, as DNA: TGCGCCAGCAGCTCGATCGCCGGGAGGACTGAAGCTTTCTTT.

This rearrangement joins TRBV6-5 to TRBJ1-6; D call uncertain. CDR3 length: 15 residues. With 0 bases removed from V and 5 bases from J, the gap between germline ends came to 8 bases. From germline, CDR1 is MNHEY and CDR2 SVGAGI. The CDR3 bases are TGTGCCAGCAGTTACTCGACCCCAGATAATTCACCCCTCCACTTT. It translates to CASSYSTPDNSPLHF.

This clonotype has a count of ten or more. V is TRBV20-1 and J is TRBJ1-2; 8 bases are a match to TRBD1. The ends lost 6 bases at V and 5 bases at J; junction bases unmatched: 8. Germline V gene data show CDR1 as DFQATT and CDR2 as SNEGSKA (reference sequence). This CDR3 contains 13 residues. The DNA of the CDR3 is TGCAGTGCAACGACAGGGGTGGAGTATGGCTACACCTTC. Residues: CSATTGVEYGYTF.

This sequence joins TRBV9 and TRBJ2-2; no clear D gene. Trimming took off 4 bases at V and 0 bases at J, with 13 bases between the two ends. Per the germline V gene, CDR1 is SGDLS and CDR2 is YYNGEE. The CDR3 has 16 residues. For the CDR3, the DNA is TGTGCCAGCAGCCGAGCGACAAGCGCGAACACCGGGGAGCTGTTTTTT. Its protein product is CASSRATSANTGELFF.

V usage is TRBV20-1 and J usage is TRBJ2-7; 8 bases line up with TRBD1. The germline V gene has CDR1 DFQATT and CDR2 SNEGSKA (reference sequence). The trim removed 7 bases at V and 3 bases at J, leaving 14 bases unmatched. This CDR3 spans 15 amino acids. This CDR3 is CSGTSGTGRDYEQYF. The CDR3 nucleotides read TGCAGTGGTACGTCCGGGACAGGACGGGACTACGAGCAGTACTTC.

The gene calls are TRBV10-3 and TRBJ1-2; no clear D gene. The CDR3 sequence is 13 residues long. The V end was cut by 3 bases, the J end by 8 bases, with 13 bases between. The germline CDR1 and CDR2 sequences are ENHRY and SYGVKD. The CDR3 DNA follows: TGTGCCATCAGTGATTCCCAGTCCGGAGGCTACACCTTC. Its protein product is CAISDSQSGGYTF.

J is TRBJ1-6 and V is TRBV12-3 or TRBV12-4, with 9 bases fitting TRBD1. After removal of 6 bases from V and 10 bases from J, the junction contained 7 bases not matched to a gene. The CDR3 is 14 amino acids. DNA of the CDR3: TGTGCCAGCAGCCTGACAGGGGGGGAGTCACCCCTCCACTTT. Its protein product is CASSLTGGESPLHF.

This chain links TRBV15 with TRBJ1-3; D unresolved. The CDR3 consists of 17 residues. V lost 0 bases to trimming and J lost 1 base, with 13 bases between them. Germline CDR1 is LNHNV and CDR2 is YYDKDF (reference sequence). CDR3 sequence (DNA): TGTGCCACCAGCAGAGATTATGCCGCCCAGTCTGGAAACACCATATATTTT. Translation gives CATSRDYAAQSGNTIYF.

The chain has TRBV5-1 and TRBJ2-5, with 10 nucleotides matching TRBD2. There are 16 residues in the CDR3. Germline V lookup: CDR1 SGHRS, CDR2 YFSETQ. The ends lost 1 base at V and 5 bases at J; junction bases unmatched: 8. The CDR3 DNA is TGCGCCAGCAGCTTGTATCCCCTAGCGGGAGATGAGACCCAGTACTTC. Translation gives CASSLYPLAGDETQYF.

This chain connects TRBV5-8 to TRBJ2-1; D not resolved. Germline lookup yields CDR1 SGHTS and CDR2 YDEGEE. The CDR3 is 14 residues long. The germline V and J ends were trimmed by 2 bases and 9 bases, with 15 bases remaining between them. The DNA for the CDR3 is TGTGCCAGCAGCTTAAGGAGTCCTTGGGGTGAGCAGTTCTTC. Protein: CASSLRSPWGEQFF.

The gene calls are TRBV9 and TRBJ1-5; no clear D. CDR1 SGDLS and CDR2 YYNGEE come from the germline V gene. The CDR3 runs to 15 residues. V was shortened by 2 bases and J by 0 bases, with 9 bases between the two germline ends. The CDR3 is CASSVDGYSNQPQHF. DNA of the CDR3: TGTGCCAGCAGCGTCGACGGGTATAGCAATCAGCCCCAGCATTTT. Using reference TRBV9 and TRBJ1-5 for the parts outside the CDR3, the full variable domain is DSGVTQTPKHLITATGQRVTLRCSPRSGDLSVYWYQQSLDQGLQFLIQYYNGEERAKGNILERFSAQQFPDLHSELNLSSLELGDSALYFCASSVDGYSNQPQHFGDGTRLSIL.

This clonotype was found a few times. A read error may produce the germline difference seen at one junction end. The V gene is TRBV12-3 or TRBV12-4, the J gene TRBJ2-1; possibly TRBD1 for D (6 bases). There are 12 residues in the CDR3. CDR3 sequence (DNA): TGTGCCAGCAGCGAAACCTGGGGACATCGAAACTTC. This codes for CASSETWGHRNF.

There are a few counts of this clonotype. This chain joins TRBV7-8 and TRBJ1-1; 7 bases are shared with TRBD1. The germline CDR1 and CDR2 sequences are SGHVS and FQNEAQ. CDR3 length: 14 amino acids. The V segment lost 5 bases and the J segment 3 bases; nucleotides outside the gene matches: 6. DNA of the CDR3: TGTGCCAGCAGCACCTACAGGGGAGACACTGAAGCTTTCTTT. Its protein product is CASSTYRGDTEAFF.

This clonotype was seen more than once but under ten times. This may stem from a read error, because a much larger clone lies one nucleotide away. The rearrangement uses TRBV20-1 and TRBJ2-5, with unresolved D. The CDR3 spans 12 residues. Germline CDR1 reads DFQATT; CDR2 reads SNEGSKA (reference sequence). The V and J ends lost 6 bases and 8 bases respectively, with 16 bases between them. CDR3 nucleotide sequence: TGCAGTGCCCCCCCCGTTTCCGATACCCAGTACTTC. Its translation: CSAPPVSDTQYF.

This clonotype was observed a handful of times. The rearrangement joins TRBV25-1 to TRBJ2-3; tentative D call: TRBD1 (5 bases). CDR3 length: 14 residues. Germline assignment: CDR1 MGHDK and CDR2 SYGVNS. V was pared by 5 bases and J by 1 base, with 10 bases between. As DNA, the CDR3 is TGTGCCAGCAGTTCCAGGGCGGGCACAGATACGCAGTATTTT. Translated, it gives CASSSRAGTDTQYF.

This clonotype has just a few counts. This rearrangement joins TRBV10-3 to TRBJ1-2; weak D call: TRBD1 (5 bases). Germline CDR1 reads ENHRY; CDR2 reads SYGVKD. V gave up 4 bases and J gave up 6 bases, with 15 bases separating them. The CDR3 has 14 residues. CDR3 in amino acids: CAISVSRAEDGYTF. CDR3 coding DNA: TGTGCCATCAGTGTGAGCAGGGCTGAGGATGGCTACACCTTC.